This T cell receptor beta chain is from a study of shared clonotypes between healthy human individuals. Sorted-subset replicate PCRs used around 200 ng of genomic DNA. This amount corresponded to some 30,000 T cell genomes. In the source study's methods: Filtering of immunoSEQ junctional sequences could not match full-length read filtering. TCRdb's copy holds only in-frame clones and misses some; the assay was immunoSEQ multiplex PCR. V, J and clone size are taken as reported in that table, and D and trimming were inferred from the DNA itself. Of 2 million to 3 million clones in the sample, 93% were seen once. On this clone itself: As yet, its antigen is unknown.

V was shortened by 7 bases and J by 1 base, with 16 bases between the two germline ends. The CDR3 contains 15 residues. Per the germline V gene, CDR1 is ENHRY and CDR2 is SYGVKD. Findings and caveats of the study: Clonotypes shared by all four sorted-subset donors had higher generation probabilities than non-shared clonotypes.

This chain uses TRBV10-3 with TRBJ1-1; possibly TRBD1 for D (6 bases). The source material was naive CD4+ T cells from PBMCs. This sample's subset: CD45RA+ positively selected. This clonotype originated in a young man in good health. Some clones in this sample may be carry-over from other donors' samples. CDR3 sequence: CAITASKGGNTEAFF. The CDR3 DNA reads TGTGCCATCACGGCGTCAAAGGGGGGGAACACTGAAGCTTTCTTT.